The 5 T cell receptor beta chains below all came from one sample that was sequenced in a study of monozygotic twins with inflammatory bowel disease. For each CDR3 protein, TCRdb gives one entry from its re-call of the 5' RACE reads, without DNA. Its listing shows 150,000 to 200,000 distinct CDR3 sequences. Sample: blood. The source of these receptors is a human donor with ulcerative colitis or Crohn's disease, or a healthy co-twin of an affected twin (not recorded which).

This chain connects TRBV10-3 to TRBJ2-7. Germline CDR1 reads ENHRY; CDR2 reads SYGVKD. The CDR3 is 14 amino acids. The CDR3: CAISESGGFYEQYF.

The rearrangement uses TRBV11-3 and TRBJ2-2. The CDR3 extends over 13 amino acids. CDR1 is SGHNT, CDR2 YENEEA, per germline. The chain's CDR3 is CASSLVGAGELFF.

This chain links TRBV7-2 with TRBJ2-5; TCRdb's D call of TRBD2 is untestable without DNA. This CDR3 spans 15 amino acids. The germline CDR1 and CDR2 sequences are SGHTA and FQGNSA. CDR3 residues: CASSLASDTRETQYF.

The chain recombines TRBV27 with TRBJ2-1. Germline V gene lookup returns CDR1 MNHEY and CDR2 SMNVEV (reference sequence). The CDR3 covers 13 residues. The CDR3 region is CASSFAAYNEQFF.

The chain uses TRBV24-1 and TRBJ2-3. Per the germline V gene, CDR1 is KGHDR and CDR2 is SFDVKD. The CDR3 has 14 residues. The CDR3 loop is CATSDYRSTDTQYF.